This entry describes one TCR beta chain. Its antigen is currently not known. Base-call qualities are not available, and no considerably larger clone is one nucleotide away. This entry belongs to a study of cytomegalovirus exposure and HLA in healthy donors (dated by TCRdb to 2017 to 2019). With respect to the entire study: According to an earlier analysis of several hundred of the donors, some 180 million T cells yielded 90 million to 140 million unique TCR beta sequences and approximately 300 Gb of sequence data. To predict cytomegalovirus infection status, the study brought together high-throughput TCR immunosequencing, statistical association of individual TCRs with disease status, and machine learning. Every repertoire in the discovery cohort had been generated on one and the same sequencing platform. Rather than drawing on any new phenotypic data, the later analysis identified candidate immune exposures from TCR beta sequences and the way those sequences occurred across donors. Roughly 300 gigabases of sequencing data and 75 million to 85 million unique TCR sequences made up an early release that covered over 550 HLA-typed donors. Donor age, sex, ethnicity and CMV serostatus were collected together with the repertoire data. A later genetic analysis used genome-wide SNP genotypes for about 65% of the 666 donors, treating that subset as a discovery cohort. The aim of the study was to test whether cataloging public T cell receptors could identify signatures of past pathogen exposure. To decide whether each TCR beta V gene segment behaved as functional or pseudogenic, an earlier analysis of approximately 620 of the donors relied on high-throughput TCR beta sequencing. Class I and class II HLA loci were covered by the typing at four-digit resolution. A handful of DR-DQ haplotypes were handled as single units for association and clustering because linkage in the cohort was strong. Typing coverage differed by locus: A, B, C, DRB1 and DQB1 were typed in about 620-640 donors, DQA1 in about 550, DPA1 in some 600, and DPB1 in 400 to 480. Besides the first cohort of some 670 subjects, a separate validation cohort made up of roughly 120 different subjects was used. The genetic ancestry cluster associated with self-reported Caucasian donors included around four fifths of the 300 to 450 genotyped donors. Among some 410 genotyped donors of the cohort, an average of roughly 230,000 unique TCR beta nucleotide sequences was sequenced per donor, of which 15% to 20% were non-productive. A later analysis re-examined previously published TCR beta repertoires from over 500 donors and added high-resolution HLA genotyping to investigate patterns of TCR occurrence. The T cell repertoires of several hundred subjects were profiled by immunosequencing and related to cytomegalovirus serostatus.

The CDR3 has 17 amino acids, counting the end cysteine and phenylalanine. The read is trimmed to its CDR3 DNA, 51 bases read in frame from base 1. The CDR1 and CDR2 encoded by the germline V gene are MGHRA and YSYEKL. V is reduced by 1 base and J by 0 bases, leaving a spacing of 15 bases between them. The cohort consisted of 666 healthy bone marrow donors. At the time of sampling, all cohort members were nominally healthy, though unrecorded immune exposures were likely present. The donor tested CMV seronegative and was one of the 352 seronegative cohort members. Every donor gave a peripheral blood sample, and the peripheral blood mononuclear cells from that sample were used for TCR beta sequencing. The Qiagen DNeasy Blood Extraction Kit was used to extract genomic DNA from the blood cell samples. The method was the immunoSEQ multiplex PCR assay. For the multiplex PCR, a mixture combining 60 forward primers for TCR Vbeta segments and 13 reverse primers for TCR Jbeta segments was used. The CDR3 region of rearranged TCR beta genes was amplified from genomic DNA by a multiplex PCR assay. Amplified TCR beta libraries were sequenced as 87-base-pair reads on the Illumina HiSeq System. Turning to the authors' computational methods: Across the 500 to 750 repertoires, a later analysis counted around 80 million unique TCR beta chains, roughly 11 million of which were shared by at least two donors. To remove PCR and sequencing errors, raw reads were error-corrected and collapsed into unique sequences using a nearest-neighbor algorithm that merged closely related sequences. V, D and J gene segments were assigned by aligning CDR3 sequences to IMGT reference sequences. Each retained sequence needed at least a six-nucleotide match to both a V gene segment and a J gene segment. Rearrangements were called productive when the CDR3 lacked stop codons and stayed in frame with V and J; all others were non-productive. CDR3 was defined by IMGT convention, running from the second conserved V-encoded cysteine to the conserved J-encoded phenylalanine. The earlier analysis of more than 450 of the donors excluded sequences that lacked an unambiguous match to a single V gene segment. In an earlier analysis of 587 of the donors, a V segment was called functional when productive rearrangements were above 56.7%, and segregating when the standard deviation between donors exceeded 5%. To diagnose cytomegalovirus status from the catalog of TCR beta chain sequences, a statistical classification framework was built. A later analysis assigned V and J genes by comparing TCR nucleotide sequences with IMGT/GENE-DB human TR gene sequences. The TCRdist pipeline was used in a later analysis to assign CDR3 sequences and most-parsimonious VDJ recombination scenarios. In a later analysis, each TCR beta chain was defined by its CDR3 amino acid sequence together with its V-gene family, and reads without a unique V-gene family were excluded. In a later analysis, 500 to 700 highly shared, low-generation-probability nucleotide sequences were removed to address suspected cross-contamination and a sequencing artifact. In a later analysis, a clonal expansion index was calculated for each public chain from normalized within-repertoire ranks of inferred template counts. Generation probabilities in a later analysis came from a VDJ recombination model fitted to out-of-frame rearrangements, and those results were checked against IGoR. In a later analysis, TCR-TCR, TCR-HLA and TCR-CMV co-occurrence was scored with hypergeometric tests, and a repertoire-size bias correction was applied to TCR pairs. A later analysis estimated false discovery rates by permuting HLA or CMV assignments 20 times. In a later analysis, co-occurring TCRs were grouped using DBSCAN, and TCRdist sequence similarity was added for clustering within HLA-allele-positive subsets. Repertoires with fewer than 30,000 or more than 120,000 public chains were left out of co-occurrence clustering, as were a handful of repertoires with anomalous nucleotide sharing. TCRdb stores this immuneACCESS table with in-frame sequences only. Part of the clones is absent; in the studies checked, under half of the shortfall reflects unresolved V genes, and no reason is known for the rest. The DNA gave D and trimming, while V, J and clone size come from that table. The sample data list over 150,000 clones, and roughly 70% of these were observed just once. The top ten clones comprise around 2.8% of the sample.

Summary of the overall study and its limitations: Strong co-occurrence of HLA alleles, especially DR and DQ, made assigning TCR associations to individual alleles difficult. In vitro tests confirmed that a few of the cytomegalovirus-associated TCR beta chains recognize cytomegalovirus antigens. The only immune exposure information available for the cohort was CMV serostatus. A cluster of highly shared sequence variants was judged likely to represent a technical artifact of the sequencing pipeline. Because HLA typing was unavailable for some donors at each locus, only the typed subset was used in association tests. A later analysis found that TCR association rates varied across HLA loci, with DRB1 alleles showing the most associated TCRs and HLA-C alleles the fewest. Presence/absence analyses assumed roughly uniform sequencing depth across donors, an assumption that may not hold. Linkage disequilibrium might explain the correlated functional status among segregating V segments, but an unknown experimental factor could not be excluded. In a later analysis, HLA-associated TCR beta chains showed more clonal expansion and lower generation probabilities than non-associated chains that were equally common. Only TCR beta chains were sequenced in this cohort, and the absence of alpha or paired-chain data limited detectable features. While some public TCRs were present in many individuals, most TCR sequences turned up only very rarely across donors. Some IMGT-functional V segments, including TRBV6-2 and TRBV6-3, could not be told apart with the 87-base-pair reads, so those segments were excluded. Several of the top co-occurrence clusters appeared to be linked to parvovirus B19, influenza, CMV and Epstein-Barr virus, according to a later analysis. In a later analysis, most CMV-associated TCR beta chains were found to appear HLA-restricted, with HLA associations seemingly driven largely by CMV exposure. The earlier analysis of 587 of the donors excluded 15 to 20 rarely observed V segments, including chromosome 9 orphons, because counts were too low. The study gave a list of 150 to 200 TCR beta chains associated with cytomegalovirus. Compared with the roughly 720-donor mean, donors in an Asian-associated ancestry cluster had fewer N-insertions in productive TCRs, according to a later genetic analysis. A later analysis associated about 17,000 TCR beta sequences with specific HLA alleles at a false discovery rate of 0.05. The classifier was reported to diagnose cytomegalovirus status with high specificity and sensitivity in both the original cohort and the validation cohort. A further reported finding was that TCR beta sequences accurately predicted the HLA-A and HLA-B alleles for most subjects in the first cohort. In an earlier analysis of about 550 of the donors, most TCR beta V segments were observed in productive rearrangements about 87% or about 30% of the time, broadly matching IMGT annotations. V-gene and J-gene trimming of TCR beta chains was associated with a missense DCLRE1C variant in a later genetic analysis, and the association was replicated in an independent cohort. The authors suggested that the approach could potentially be generalized to other disease states and immunological phenotypes.

Sequencing was carried out using PBMCs. This receptor chain uses TRBV4-1 and TRBJ1-1; the D segment cannot be called with confidence. The clonotype was recovered from a woman aged 30 to 39 in good health and CMV-seronegative. The CDR3 loop reads CASSQGPLRALNTEAFF. The nucleotide sequence is given as TGCGCCAGCAGCCAAGGCCCCCTTAGAGCCTTGAACACTGAAGCTTTCTTT.